This TCR beta chain was profiled in a study of CD8 T cells in ankylosing spondylitis. Points from the study as a whole: Ankylosing spondylitis blood appeared to be characterized by a TCR beta motif of 7 to 9 highly homologous variants. As reported, disease-linked clones showed significant enrichment in matched ankylosing spondylitis synovial fluid. Reactive arthritis synovial fluid and blood were previously reported to contain some motif variants.

Researchers built TCR beta libraries using quantitative 5'-RACE with molecular barcodes. TCRdb re-analysed the 5' RACE reads in MiXCR, keeping a single row per CDR3 protein. The sample has 150,000 to 200,000 distinct CDR3 sequences; roughly 18% are singletons. This clonotype occurred many times. The antigen is unknown. This CDR3 region has 14 residues. The germline V and J ends were trimmed by 5 bases and 4 bases, with 14 bases remaining between them. CDR1 and CDR2 from the germline V gene are SGHTA and FQGTGA. Material for sequencing was blood, either unsorted or a sorted T cell fraction (not recorded which). The clonotype was recovered from a male donor under 30 with ankylosing spondylitis or in good health (not recorded which). The rearrangement uses TRBV7-3 and TRBJ1-1, with D possibly TRBD1 on 6 matching bases. The CDR3 coding sequence is TGTGCCAGCAGCATCGTATCAGGGGCCACTGAAGCTTTCTTT. It specifies CASSIVSGATEAFF.